Listed below are T cell receptor beta chains from one sample, sequenced in a study of blood T cell repertoires in COVID-19. Sequenced by immunoSEQ multiplex PCR; TCRdb stores in-frame clones only, minus some. The sample yields 130,000 or so clones, over 65% seen once. Sequencing input: peripheral blood. The receptors shown here come from a man in his sixties with acute or convalescent COVID-19. CDR3s include the opening cysteine and the closing phenylalanine or tryptophan. Each record gives: V gene, D gene, clone size, J gene, CDR3 DNA, CDR3 protein. A D gene is named only where the DNA matches it firmly. Clone size is given for some rows only: seen once, a few or many times, or a class if the clone is expanded.

v_call: TRBV5-4
d_call: TRBD1
clone_size: .
j_call: TRBJ1-2
cdr3_nt: TGTGCCAGCAGCCGACAGGGAGGAGGTTACTATGGCTACACCTTC
cdr3_aa: CASSRQGGGYYGYTF

v_call: TRBV29-1
d_call: .
clone_size: .
j_call: TRBJ1-1
cdr3_nt: TGCAGCGCCGCAGGTGTGAACACTGAAGCTTTCTTT
cdr3_aa: CSAAGVNTEAFF

v_call: TRBV27
d_call: TRBD2
clone_size: .
j_call: TRBJ2-1
cdr3_nt: TGTGCCAGCAGTTTAAGCGGGAGCTCCTACAATGAGCAGTTCTTC
cdr3_aa: CASSLSGSSYNEQFF

v_call: TRBV24-1
d_call: .
clone_size: .
j_call: TRBJ2-4
cdr3_nt: TGTGCCACCAGTGGAGGGTTTGAAGCCAAAAACATTCAGTACTTC
cdr3_aa: CATSGGFEAKNIQYF

v_call: TRBV27
d_call: TRBD2
clone_size: .
j_call: TRBJ2-7
cdr3_nt: TGTGCCAGCAGTTCCTACGGCGGGAGTGGGTACGAGCAGTACTTC
cdr3_aa: CASSSYGGSGYEQYF

v_call: TRBV6-5
d_call: .
clone_size: .
j_call: TRBJ1-6
cdr3_nt: TGTGCCAGCAGCCCCTACAGCAGTTCTAATTCACCCCTCCACTTT
cdr3_aa: CASSPYSSSNSPLHF

v_call: TRBV5-6
d_call: .
clone_size: .
j_call: TRBJ1-5
cdr3_nt: TGTGCCAGCAGCTTGAAAGGGGAGGGAAAGCCCCAGCATTTT
cdr3_aa: CASSLKGEGKPQHF

v_call: TRBV6-1
d_call: .
clone_size: once
j_call: TRBJ2-7
cdr3_nt: TGTGCCAGCAGTGAAGAGGCGGCCGCGCATACCTACGAGCAGTACTTC
cdr3_aa: CASSEEAAAHTYEQYF

v_call: TRBV11-2
d_call: TRBD1
clone_size: .
j_call: TRBJ1-1
cdr3_nt: TGTGCCAGCAGCTTAGAACAGGGGGCGACCGCTGAAGCTTTCTTT
cdr3_aa: CASSLEQGATAEAFF

v_call: TRBV7-8
d_call: TRBD2
clone_size: few
j_call: TRBJ2-2
cdr3_nt: TGTGCCAGCAGCACCCGAGCGGGAGGGCCCACCGGGGAGCTGTTTTTT
cdr3_aa: CASSTRAGGPTGELFF

v_call: TRBV29-1
d_call: TRBD1
clone_size: .
j_call: TRBJ2-7
cdr3_nt: TGCAGCGTTACTAAAACACAGGGGTGGCCCTACGAGCAGTACTTC
cdr3_aa: CSVTKTQGWPYEQYF

v_call: TRBV10-1
d_call: TRBD2
clone_size: .
j_call: TRBJ2-7
cdr3_nt: TGCGCCAGCAGTGAAGGATCTAGCGGGATACACTACGAGCAGTACTTC
cdr3_aa: CASSEGSSGIHYEQYF

v_call: TRBV30
d_call: TRBD1
clone_size: .
j_call: TRBJ1-3
cdr3_nt: TGTGCCTGGGACAGGGGAGCTGGAAACACCATATATTTT
cdr3_aa: CAWDRGAGNTIYF

v_call: TRBV7-9
d_call: TRBD2
clone_size: .
j_call: TRBJ2-6
cdr3_nt: TGTGCCAGCAGGGTAGAAAGCGGGAGGGCCGCTGGGGCCAACGTCCTGACTTTC
cdr3_aa: CASRVESGRAAGANVLTF

v_call: TRBV6-5
d_call: TRBD2
clone_size: .
j_call: TRBJ2-7
cdr3_nt: TGTGCCAGCGGACCGGGGGGGCGGGGCTACGAGCAGTACTTC
cdr3_aa: CASGPGGRGYEQYF

v_call: TRBV7-8
d_call: .
clone_size: .
j_call: TRBJ2-1
cdr3_nt: TGTGCCAGCAGCTCAGGGAATGAGCAGTTCTTC
cdr3_aa: CASSSGNEQFF

v_call: TRBV11-1
d_call: .
clone_size: .
j_call: TRBJ1-1
cdr3_nt: TGTGCCAGCGCGAGGGAGTGGAACACTGAAGCTTTCTTT
cdr3_aa: CASAREWNTEAFF

v_call: TRBV18
d_call: .
clone_size: .
j_call: TRBJ2-3
cdr3_nt: TGTGCCAGCTCGTCCGGGACAGATACGCAGTATTTT
cdr3_aa: CASSSGTDTQYF

v_call: TRBV15
d_call: TRBD2
clone_size: once
j_call: TRBJ2-3
cdr3_nt: TGTGCCACCAGCAGGGCTTCTAGCGGGCCCACAGATACGCAGTATTTT
cdr3_aa: CATSRASSGPTDTQYF

v_call: TRBV4-1
d_call: .
clone_size: .
j_call: TRBJ1-5
cdr3_nt: TGCGCCAGCAGCCAAGAACAGGCCCAACTTTCTGGCAATCAGCCCCAGCATTTT
cdr3_aa: CASSQEQAQLSGNQPQHF

v_call: TRBV5-1
d_call: .
clone_size: once
j_call: TRBJ2-5
cdr3_nt: TGCGCCAGCAGCCCCGGGGGCCAAGAGACCCAGTACTTC
cdr3_aa: CASSPGGQETQYF

v_call: TRBV27
d_call: TRBD2
clone_size: .
j_call: TRBJ2-1
cdr3_nt: TGTGCCAGCAGCTTAGGCGGGAGAGCCAATGAGCAGTTCTTC
cdr3_aa: CASSLGGRANEQFF

v_call: TRBV27
d_call: TRBD2
clone_size: .
j_call: TRBJ2-7
cdr3_nt: TGTGCCAGCAGTTACCTAGCGGGAGAGTCCTTTTTCGAGCAGTACTTC
cdr3_aa: CASSYLAGESFFEQYF

v_call: TRBV30
d_call: TRBD2
clone_size: .
j_call: TRBJ2-7
cdr3_nt: TGTGCCTGGAGATACCGGACTAGCGGCTCCTACGAGCAGTACTTC
cdr3_aa: CAWRYRTSGSYEQYF

v_call: TRBV7-9
d_call: TRBD1
clone_size: few
j_call: TRBJ2-5
cdr3_nt: TGTGCCAGCAGCAATTCTGCCACAGGGGCTGACGAGACCCAGTACTTC
cdr3_aa: CASSNSATGADETQYF

v_call: TRBV25-1
d_call: TRBD2
clone_size: once
j_call: TRBJ2-7
cdr3_nt: TGTGCCAGCAGTGAATCTCCGGGACTAGGCTACGAGCAGTACTTC
cdr3_aa: CASSESPGLGYEQYF

v_call: TRBV29-1
d_call: TRBD1
clone_size: .
j_call: TRBJ1-2
cdr3_nt: TGCAGCGGGACAGGGGAGGATGGCTACACCTTC
cdr3_aa: CSGTGEDGYTF

v_call: TRBV19
d_call: TRBD1
clone_size: .
j_call: TRBJ2-2
cdr3_nt: TGTGCCATCCGGCGTGGGACAGGGTTGAACACCGGGGAGCTGTTTTTT
cdr3_aa: CAIRRGTGLNTGELFF

v_call: TRBV5-1
d_call: TRBD2
clone_size: .
j_call: TRBJ2-3
cdr3_nt: TGCGCCAGCAGCTTCCAGGGACTAGCGGGAGGACGCACAGATACGCAGTATTTT
cdr3_aa: CASSFQGLAGGRTDTQYF

v_call: TRBV6-5
d_call: .
clone_size: .
j_call: TRBJ2-7
cdr3_nt: TGTGCCAGCAGCCGAACCCCCCAGGGTACCTACGAGCAGTACTTC
cdr3_aa: CASSRTPQGTYEQYF

v_call: TRBV14
d_call: TRBD2
clone_size: .
j_call: TRBJ2-1
cdr3_nt: TGTGCCAGCAGCCTTCTAGCGGGTACTCACTTTAGCTCCTACAATGAGCAGTTCTTC
cdr3_aa: CASSLLAGTHFSSYNEQFF

v_call: TRBV7-2
d_call: TRBD1
clone_size: .
j_call: TRBJ2-5
cdr3_nt: TGTGCCAGCAGCTTGAGGCAGGGGGCCACGTACCAAGAGACCCAGTACTTC
cdr3_aa: CASSLRQGATYQETQYF

v_call: TRBV11-2
d_call: TRBD2
clone_size: .
j_call: TRBJ2-1
cdr3_nt: TGTGCCAGCAGCCCGCTAGCGGGAGGGCGCCCCCATGAGCAGTTCTTC
cdr3_aa: CASSPLAGGRPHEQFF

v_call: TRBV6-5
d_call: TRBD1
clone_size: .
j_call: TRBJ1-2
cdr3_nt: TGTGCCAGCAGCCCAGGACAGGAGAACTATGGCTACACCTTC
cdr3_aa: CASSPGQENYGYTF

v_call: TRBV5-5
d_call: .
clone_size: .
j_call: TRBJ2-1
cdr3_nt: TGTGCCAGCAGCTTTAGCGCTGGGCCATACAATGAGCAGTTCTTC
cdr3_aa: CASSFSAGPYNEQFF

v_call: TRBV7-2
d_call: .
clone_size: .
j_call: TRBJ2-1
cdr3_nt: TGTGCCAGCAGTCTAGGGGGGACTACCCCCAGAAATGAGCAGTTCTTC
cdr3_aa: CASSLGGTTPRNEQFF

v_call: TRBV13
d_call: TRBD1
clone_size: .
j_call: TRBJ1-1
cdr3_nt: TGTGCCAGCAGCCCGCGACAGGGGTCAGCCACTGAAGCTTTCTTT
cdr3_aa: CASSPRQGSATEAFF

v_call: TRBV7-2
d_call: .
clone_size: .
j_call: TRBJ2-3
cdr3_nt: TGTGCCAGCGAGCGGTCCACAGATACGCAGTATTTT
cdr3_aa: CASERSTDTQYF

v_call: TRBV7-9
d_call: .
clone_size: .
j_call: TRBJ1-2
cdr3_nt: TGTGCCAGCAGCTCGGCCGCGACAGGAAACTATGGCTACACCTTC
cdr3_aa: CASSSAATGNYGYTF

v_call: TRBV4-3
d_call: .
clone_size: .
j_call: TRBJ1-5
cdr3_nt: TGCGCCAGCAGCCAATCCAGGGGTCAGCCCCAGCATTTT
cdr3_aa: CASSQSRGQPQHF

v_call: TRBV2
d_call: TRBD1
clone_size: .
j_call: TRBJ1-1
cdr3_nt: TGTGCCAGCAGTGAAAGGACAGGGGAGAGCACTGAAGCTTTCTTT
cdr3_aa: CASSERTGESTEAFF

v_call: TRBV2
d_call: TRBD1
clone_size: .
j_call: TRBJ1-6
cdr3_nt: TGTGCCAGCCGCGCGGGACAGGGGGCGGGTTCACCCCTCCACTTT
cdr3_aa: CASRAGQGAGSPLHF

v_call: TRBV5-1
d_call: TRBD1
clone_size: .
j_call: TRBJ1-4
cdr3_nt: TGCGCCAGCAGCTTGGGGACAGGGGCAACTAATGAAAAACTGTTTTTT
cdr3_aa: CASSLGTGATNEKLFF

v_call: TRBV7-8
d_call: TRBD1
clone_size: .
j_call: TRBJ2-5
cdr3_nt: TGTGCCAGCAGTAATACCAGGGGGCGGAGAGAGACCCAGTACTTC
cdr3_aa: CASSNTRGRRETQYF

v_call: TRBV5-1
d_call: TRBD1
clone_size: .
j_call: TRBJ2-2
cdr3_nt: TGCGCCAGCAGCTTGGAGGGGGCTGGGGAGCTGTTTTTT
cdr3_aa: CASSLEGAGELFF